This TCR beta chain was observed in a study of OX40 agonist ivuxolimab in advanced cancers. Looking at the study overall: Dose-escalation patients were diagnosed with hepatocellular carcinoma, melanoma, renal cell cancer or head and neck cancer. Partial responses were achieved by three patients: one hepatocellular carcinoma, two cutaneous melanoma. Regarding the study as a whole: Nonresponders, in some cases, also had low normalized T-cell clonal expansion.

This clone occurred a few times. Antigen unknown. Sequenced by immunoSEQ multiplex PCR; TCRdb stores in-frame clones only, minus some. This table holds nearly 50,000 clones, roughly 88% found once. After removal of 6 bases from V and 6 bases from J, the junction contained 11 bases not matched to a gene. CDR1 and CDR2 (germline): MDHEN, SYDVKM. This CDR3 is built from 15 residues. With autoimmune disease history or systemic immunosuppression, patients were excluded. This TCR came from an adult with an advanced solid tumor such as melanoma, head and neck, liver or kidney cancer. This chain uses TRBV28 with TRBJ1-2, with 9 nucleotides matching TRBD1. The sample was CD4+ or CD8+ T cells sorted from blood, taken in a trial of the OX40 agonist ivuxolimab. CDR3 region: CASSVFDRGSNGYTF. The CDR3 DNA follows: TGTGCCAGCAGCGTCTTTGACAGGGGGTCGAATGGCTACACCTTC.